The 5 T cell receptor beta chains below were found in one sample sequenced in a study of blood T cell repertoires in COVID-19. Assay: immunoSEQ multiplex PCR; the TCRdb copy retains only in-frame clones and omits some. The sample has 250,000 to 350,000 clones, roughly 89% seen once. Sequenced sample: PBMCs or T cells enriched from blood (not recorded which). The source is a woman aged 50 to 60 who had been exposed to COVID-19.

V and J are TRBV27 and TRBJ1-2, with 9 bases aligning to TRBD1. CDR1 is MNHEY and CDR2 is SMNVEV in the germline V gene (reference sequence). Unmatched junction bases numbered 15, after V lost 6 bases and J lost 4 bases. The CDR3 loop spans 17 amino acids. CDR3 coding DNA: TGTGCCAGCAGCCGGAACCCTAGGACGGGACAGGGCTATGGCTACACCTTC. Its translation: CASSRNPRTGQGYGYTF.

The V call is TRBV28, the J call TRBJ1-5; D ambiguous. The CDR3 loop spans 12 amino acids. Trimming removed 7 bases from V and 4 bases from J, with 8 bases in between. In germline, CDR1 is MDHEN, CDR2 SYDVKM. Here the CDR3 DNA reads TGTGCCAGCATGAATGCGAATCAGCCCCAGCATTTT. Translating gives CASMNANQPQHF.

V gene TRBV6-1 combines with J gene TRBJ1-6; no firm D call. Germline loops: CDR1 MNHNS, CDR2 SASEGT. V was trimmed by 1 base and J by 8 bases, leaving 12 bases between them. This CDR3 spans 15 amino acids. The CDR3 protein is CASSEEYSTHSPLHF. The CDR3 DNA reads TGTGCCAGCAGTGAAGAGTACAGCACACATTCACCCCTCCACTTT.

The rearrangement joins TRBV6-5 to TRBJ1-5; D unresolved. Trimming removed 0 bases at V and 4 bases at J, with 10 bases between. Germline V CDR1 and CDR2: MNHEY, SVGAGI. There are 15 residues in the CDR3. Written as DNA, the CDR3 is TGTGCCAGCAGTTACTCGTGGACGGGAAATCAGCCCCAGCATTTT. This gives the protein CASSYSWTGNQPQHF.

The chain is built from TRBV30 and TRBJ1-5, with D perhaps matching TRBD1 (6 bases). This CDR3 is built from 16 residues. The germline V gene has CDR1 GTSNPN and CDR2 SVGIG (reference sequence). The germline V and J ends were trimmed by 3 bases and 1 base, with 16 bases remaining between them. In DNA, the CDR3 is TGTGCCTGGAGCTCCACTCCCGGGACAAGCAATCAGCCCCAGCATTTT. Encoded protein: CAWSSTPGTSNQPQHF.